These 26 T cell receptor beta chains came from one sample sequenced in a study of cytomegalovirus exposure and HLA in healthy donors. Use of 60 Vbeta and 13 Jbeta primers characterized the PCR. This table comes from immunoSEQ multiplex PCR, and its TCRdb copy is limited to in-frame clones, with some not included. Seen here are around 160,000 clones, roughly 75% observed once, and the top ten hold roughly 7.6%. The specimen sequenced was PBMCs. All receptors come from a woman aged 35 to 49 in good health and CMV-seropositive.

This clone was picked up a small number of times. The chain is built from TRBV6-6 and TRBJ2-7, with TRBD1 matching 9 bases. The CDR3 totals 15 residues. Germline lookup yields CDR1 MNHNY and CDR2 SVGAGI (reference sequence). Trimming at V came to 5 bases and at J to 3 bases, leaving 8 bases not matched to a gene. In DNA, the CDR3 is TGTGCCAGCAGTCCTACCGGGACAGGGAACTACGAGCAGTACTTC. It yields the protein CASSPTGTGNYEQYF.

The chain combines TRBV9 with TRBJ2-5; 7 bases line up with TRBD2. Germline-derived CDR1 and CDR2 are SGDLS and YYNGEE. The CDR3 length is 15 residues. The ends lost 2 bases at V and 5 bases at J; junction bases unmatched: 9. CDR3 DNA sequence: TGTGCCAGCAGCGTCCAGCGGGATCATGGGGAGACCCAGTACTTC. Translated, it gives CASSVQRDHGETQYF.

The chain couples TRBV27 to TRBJ1-5; the D is unclear. This CDR3 spans 13 amino acids. Germline-derived CDR1 and CDR2 are MNHEY and SMNVEV (reference sequence). Trimming took off 3 bases at V and 4 bases at J, with 7 bases between the two ends. In DNA form, the CDR3 reads TGTGCCAGCAGTTTTATCGGGAATCAGCCCCAGCATTTT. Its protein product is CASSFIGNQPQHF.

The genes are TRBV19 and TRBJ2-7; 8 nucleotides match TRBD1. The CDR3 has 14 amino acids. The germline CDR1 and CDR2 sequences are LNHDA and SQIVND (reference sequence). The V segment lost 5 bases and the J segment 2 bases; nucleotides outside the gene matches: 5. The CDR3 protein is CASSSQGGTYEQYF. CDR3 DNA sequence: TGTGCCAGTAGTTCACAGGGGGGAACCTACGAGCAGTACTTC.

The count of this clone is one. V and J are TRBV7-9 and TRBJ2-7; the match to TRBD1 covers 7 bases. CDR1 and CDR2 from the germline V gene are SEHNR and FQNEAQ (reference sequence). The CDR3 has 17 amino acids. V trimming: 2 bases; J trimming: 2 bases; junction bases outside the gene matches: 12. CDR3 protein: CASSLTPPGQGAYEQYF. CDR3 DNA: TGTGCCAGCAGCTTAACCCCCCCCGGGCAGGGGGCCTACGAGCAGTACTTC.

This rearrangement joins TRBV5-4 to TRBJ2-2, with a tentative D call TRBD1 (6 bases). V lost 2 bases and J lost 6, with 17 bases in between. Germline V lookup: CDR1 SGHNT, CDR2 YYREEE (reference sequence). CDR3 length: 16 amino acids. CDR3 loop: CASSLASGALAGELFF. The CDR3 DNA is TGTGCCAGCAGCTTAGCCTCAGGGGCTTTAGCCGGGGAGCTGTTTTTT.

The V call is TRBV29-1, the J call TRBJ2-3; 10 bases match TRBD2. Germline V gene lookup returns CDR1 SQVTM and CDR2 ANQGSEA. This CDR3 has 15 residues. J was trimmed by 6 bases and V by 7 bases; bases with no gene match: 13. CDR3 region: CSADRLAGEGDTQYF. DNA for the CDR3: TGCAGCGCAGATCGGCTAGCGGGAGAGGGGGATACGCAGTATTTT.

The chain links TRBV7-9 to TRBJ1-5; 8 bases are shared with TRBD1. CDR1 is SEHNR and CDR2 is FQNEAQ in the germline V gene (reference sequence). The junction had 12 bases not matched to a gene; V was cut back by 4 bases and J by 4 bases. The CDR3 consists of 17 residues. DNA of the CDR3: TGTGCCAGCAGCTCAGGACAGGGAAATAATTTGAATCAGCCCCAGCATTTT. Translated, it gives CASSSGQGNNLNQPQHF.

This clone showed up just once. The chain employs TRBV11-2 and TRBJ1-2, with TRBD1 matching over 10 bases. The germline V gene encodes CDR1 SGHAT and CDR2 FQNNGV. V dropped 5 bases and J dropped 2; count of bases not matched to a gene: 5. The CDR3 spans 15 residues. In DNA form, the CDR3 reads TGTGCCAGCAGCCCGAGACAGGGGGCGAACTATGGCTACACCTTC. Protein: CASSPRQGANYGYTF.

V gene TRBV5-1 combines with J gene TRBJ1-5; D perhaps matches TRBD1 (6 bases). The CDR3 has 14 amino acids. CDR1 and CDR2 from the germline V gene are SGHRS and YFSETQ. Trimming shortened V by 4 bases and J by 5 bases, and 13 bases separated the two germline ends. The chain's CDR3 is CASSTRPGDQPQHF. DNA of the CDR3: TGCGCCAGCAGCACCCGGCCAGGGGATCAGCCCCAGCATTTT.

In this sample, this clone turned up a few times. V usage is TRBV7-2 and J usage is TRBJ1-1, with D unclear. The ends were cut back, 1 base at V and 6 bases at J, with 12 bases in the middle. CDR3 size: 14 residues. Germline V lookup: CDR1 SGHTA, CDR2 FQGNSA. The CDR3, as DNA: TGTGCCAGCAGCTTAGAATTCTCGAGCTCTGAAGCTTTCTTT. This gives the protein CASSLEFSSSEAFF.

CDR3 protein: CASSVVTGVAEAFF. For the CDR3, the DNA is TGTGCCAGCAGCGTAGTGACGGGGGTGGCTGAAGCTTTCTTT. The chain has TRBV9 and TRBJ1-1, with D perhaps TRBD1 (5 bases). V dropped 0 bases and J dropped 6 bases, with 12 bases sitting between them. CDR3 length: 14 residues. Germline V gene lookup returns CDR1 SGDLS and CDR2 YYNGEE.

This chain joins TRBV7-3 and TRBJ2-3, with 7 bases that match TRBD2. The V gene end was trimmed by 4 bases and the J gene end by 1 base; junction bases not matched to a gene: 2. The length of the CDR3 is 14 residues. Germline CDR1 SGHTA, CDR2 FQGTGA. In DNA, the CDR3 is TGTGCCAGCAGCTCTCTAGCGGGCACAGATACGCAGTATTTT. Protein product: CASSSLAGTDTQYF.

This clone has only one observation. This chain connects TRBV11-3 to TRBJ2-7, with a tentative D call TRBD1 (5 bases). This CDR3 is 15 amino acids long. Germline loops: CDR1 SGHNT, CDR2 YENEEA. Trimming pared 3 bases from V and 4 bases from J, leaving 16 bases between. The CDR3 loop is CASSLGQGREYEQYF. CDR3 sequence (DNA): TGTGCCAGCAGCTTGGGCCAGGGTCGCGAGTACGAGCAGTACTTC.

The J gene is TRBJ2-7, the V gene TRBV6-5; 13 bases line up with TRBD2. CDR3 length equals 15 residues. From germline, CDR1 is MNHEY and CDR2 SVGAGI. With V trimmed by 6 bases and J by 3 bases, 5 bases remained unmatched. The CDR3 spells CASSSGLAGVYEQYF. In DNA, the CDR3 is TGTGCCAGCAGCTCCGGACTAGCGGGAGTCTACGAGCAGTACTTC.

The rearrangement links TRBV2 to TRBJ2-5; D gene uncertain. Between the trimmed V and J ends, which lost 1 base and 1 base, there was a span of 7 bases. Germline loops: CDR1 SNHLY, CDR2 FYNNEI. CDR3 size: 14 residues. The CDR3 loop is CASSEVGSQETQYF. The CDR3 bases are TGTGCCAGCAGTGAAGTGGGCAGCCAAGAGACCCAGTACTTC. Together with reference TRBV2 and TRBJ2-5, the CDR3 gives the full variable domain: EPEVTQTPSHQVTQMGQEVILRCVPISNHLYFYWYRQILGQKVEFLVSFYNNEISEKSEIFDDQFSVERPDGSNFTLKIRSTKLEDSAMYFCASSEVGSQETQYFGPGTRLLVL.

The chain couples TRBV28 to TRBJ1-1; no reliable D call. The V end lost 7 bases, the J end lost 5 bases, and 14 bases lay between the germline ends. CDR1 and CDR2 from the germline V gene are MDHEN and SYDVKM. There are 13 residues in the CDR3. In nucleotides, the CDR3 is TGTGCCAGCACTGAGCCCTTTCGGACTGAAGCTTTCTTT. Its translation is CASTEPFRTEAFF. Based on the CDR3 plus reference TRBV28 and TRBJ1-1, the full variable domain is DVKVTQSSRYLVKRTGEKVFLECVQDMDHENMFWYRQDPGLGLRLIYFSYDVKMKEKGDIPEGYSVSREKKERFSLILESASTNQTSMYLCASTEPFRTEAFFGQGTRLTVV.

The chain recombines TRBV10-3 with TRBJ2-1, with 14 positions matching TRBD2. CDR1 is ENHRY, CDR2 SYGVKD, per germline. V trimming: 4 bases; J trimming: 0 bases; junction bases outside the gene matches: 8. The CDR3 is made up of 19 amino acids. CDR3 protein: CAISGSGLAGASSYNEQFF. CDR3 DNA: TGTGCCATCAGTGGCTCGGGACTAGCGGGAGCAAGCTCCTACAATGAGCAGTTCTTC.

V usage is TRBV10-2 and J usage is TRBJ2-1; 7 bases agree with TRBD1. The V segment lost 4 bases and the J segment 3 bases; nucleotides outside the gene matches: 3. Germline V CDR1 and CDR2: WSHSY, SAAADI. This CDR3 spans 14 amino acids. CDR3 coding DNA: TGCGCCAGCAGTGGACAGGGTAGCTACAATGAGCAGTTCTTC. Amino acids: CASSGQGSYNEQFF.

The chain uses TRBV10-3 and TRBJ2-2; weak D call: TRBD1 (5 bases). With 5 bases removed from V and 2 bases from J, the gap between germline ends came to 12 bases. CDR3 length equals 15 residues. In germline, CDR1 is ENHRY, CDR2 SYGVKD. The CDR3 coding sequence is TGTGCCATCAGTTACTCGACAGAAAACACCGGGGAGCTGTTTTTT. It specifies CAISYSTENTGELFF.

The J gene is TRBJ1-1, the V gene TRBV10-1; D is perhaps TRBD1 (6 bases). The CDR3 extends over 13 amino acids. V was pared by 0 bases and J by 11 bases, with 13 bases between. From germline, CDR1 is WNHNN and CDR2 SYGVQD (reference sequence). The CDR3 reads CASSESNRAGAFF. The CDR3 DNA follows: TGCGCCAGCAGTGAGTCGAACAGGGCAGGCGCTTTCTTT.

The V call is TRBV4-3, the J call TRBJ1-5; D unresolved. Germline CDR1 reads LGHNA; CDR2 reads YSLEER. V lost 0 bases and J 7 bases, leaving 7 bases between the germline ends. This CDR3 contains 13 residues. The CDR3 bases are TGCGCCAGCAGCCAAGACTGGAGGCAGCCCCAGCATTTT. It translates to CASSQDWRQPQHF.

The chain recombines TRBV27 with TRBJ2-7; 8 bases align to TRBD1. Germline CDR1 MNHEY, CDR2 SMNVEV (reference sequence). Germline trimming cut 2 bases from V and 1 base from J; bases unmatched to any gene: 10. The CDR3 runs 17 residues. CDR3 DNA: TGTGCCAGCAGTTTACGGGCAGGGGGCATATATTCCTACGAGCAGTACTTC. It is translated as CASSLRAGGIYSYEQYF.

The V and J genes are TRBV15 and TRBJ1-2, with 8 bases that match TRBD1. Germline CDR1 and CDR2: LNHNV and YYDKDF (reference sequence). V shed 3 bases and J 4 bases; nucleotides not matched to a gene: 13. This CDR3 comprises 17 residues. The DNA for the CDR3 is TGTGCCACCAGCAGTCTGCGGACAGGGATTTTTGGCTATGGCTACACCTTC. It codes for CATSSLRTGIFGYGYTF.

V gene TRBV25-1 combines with J gene TRBJ1-3; maybe TRBD1 (6 bases). V was shortened by 1 base and J by 0 bases, with 16 bases between the two germline ends. The CDR3 runs to 18 residues. CDR1 is MGHDK and CDR2 is SYGVNS in the germline V gene. CDR3 sequence: CASSELGGQHFSGNTIYF. The CDR3, as DNA: TGTGCCAGCAGTGAATTAGGAGGACAGCATTTCTCTGGAAACACCATATATTTT.

This rearrangement joins TRBV10-1 to TRBJ2-1, with 12 bases matching TRBD2. Germline V gives CDR1 WNHNN, CDR2 SYGVQD (reference sequence). The CDR3 extends over 16 amino acids. The ends lost 4 bases at V and 7 bases at J; junction bases unmatched: 8. The DNA for the CDR3 is TGCGCCAGCAGTGGTCCCCGACTAGCGGGAGTTAATGAGCAGTTCTTC. It translates to CASSGPRLAGVNEQFF.